The clone carrying this T cell receptor beta chain is labeled large. The same CDR3 is also encoded by other DNA sequences in this sample. This sample stems from a study of cytomegalovirus exposure and HLA in healthy donors. The wider study: HLA-typed donors were the source of 90 million or so unique TCRs, which an early data release held.

The V gene's germline CDR1 is MGHRA and CDR2 YSYEKL. V lost 3 bases and J 1 base, leaving 10 bases between the germline ends. This CDR3 has 15 residues. Use of 60 Vbeta and 13 Jbeta primers characterized the PCR. Clones were read by immunoSEQ multiplex PCR, and TCRdb kept only the in-frame ones, dropping some. The repertoire holds roughly 130,000 clones, around four fifths seen once, with 5% to 5.5% in the top ten. This clonotype was sampled from a man aged 30-40 years in good health and CMV-seronegative. Source material: PBMCs. The chain employs TRBV4-1 and TRBJ1-5; D is undetermined. CDR3 in amino acids: CASSQFLQSNQPQHF. CDR3 bases: TGCGCCAGCAGCCAGTTCCTACAGAGCAATCAGCCCCAGCATTTT.